A single sample gave rise to the 32 T cell receptor beta chains below, sequenced in a study of T cell responses to AZD1222 COVID-19 vaccine. Libraries were prepared by immunoSEQ multiplex PCR; TCRdb keeps only in-frame clonotypes and omits some of them. Altogether about 79,000 clones are present, approximately 90% being singletons, with the ten largest covering about 7.1%. This specimen consisted of peripheral blood, obtained on day 0 of MenACWY control vaccination. The receptors derive from an adult in good health.

The rearrangement uses TRBV24-1 and TRBJ2-1; 10 positions agree with TRBD2. The V gene end was trimmed by 1 base and the J gene end by 5 bases; junction bases not matched to a gene: 4. The CDR3 loop spans 16 amino acids. Germline CDR1 reads KGHDR; CDR2 reads SFDVKD. The CDR3 loop is CATSDFKREGNNEQFF. In nucleotides, the CDR3 is TGTGCCACCAGTGATTTTAAGCGGGAGGGGAACAATGAGCAGTTCTTC.

The J gene is TRBJ1-2, the V gene TRBV24-1; TRBD1 aligns across 8 bases. Germline CDR1 reads KGHDR; CDR2 reads SFDVKD. CDR3 size: 14 residues. V dropped 5 bases and J dropped 4; count of bases not matched to a gene: 5. CDR3 region: CATSAGGLSYGYTF. The CDR3 bases are TGTGCCACCAGTGCAGGGGGCCTTAGCTATGGCTACACCTTC.

The CDR3 bases are TGTGCCTTGGGGACAGCCTATGGCTACACCTTC. This gives the protein CALGTAYGYTF. This chain uses TRBV28 with TRBJ1-2, with 7 bases aligning to TRBD1. Germline V gene sequence: CDR1 MDHEN, CDR2 SYDVKM. V shed 11 bases, J shed 4 bases, and the junction held 4 bases outside the gene matches. The CDR3 is 11 residues long.

This clone was seen a handful of times. The chain uses TRBV7-2 and TRBJ2-2, with TRBD1 matching over 9 bases. The germline CDR1 and CDR2 sequences are SGHTA and FQGNSA. Trimming at V came to 2 bases and at J to 4 bases, leaving 2 bases not matched to a gene. This CDR3 is 15 amino acids long. The CDR3 sequence: CASSLLQGATGELFF. The CDR3 region has the DNA TGTGCCAGCAGCTTATTACAGGGGGCCACCGGGGAGCTGTTTTTT.

V and J are TRBV19 and TRBJ1-4, with 7 bases that match TRBD1. V lost 4 bases, J lost 1 base, and 3 bases stayed unmatched. The CDR3 has 15 residues. CDR1 LNHDA and CDR2 SQIVND come from the germline V gene (reference sequence). The CDR3 DNA sequence: TGTGCCAGTAGTACCAACAGGGGAACTAATGAAAAACTGTTTTTT. It encodes CASSTNRGTNEKLFF.

The chain uses TRBV6-6 and TRBJ2-3; TRBD1 is a possible D gene (6 bases). CDR1 and CDR2 from the germline V gene are MNHNY and SVGAGI (reference sequence). V lost 0 bases and J 4 bases, leaving 11 bases between the germline ends. The CDR3 extends over 15 amino acids. The CDR3 spells CASSYSNRAPDTQYF. The DNA for the CDR3 is TGTGCCAGCAGTTACTCGAACAGGGCCCCAGATACGCAGTATTTT.

This chain connects TRBV18 to TRBJ1-2; 7 bases are shared with TRBD1. Per the germline V gene, CDR1 is KGHSH and CDR2 is LQKENI. After removal of 1 base from V and 7 bases from J, the junction contained 3 bases not matched to a gene. CDR3 size: 13 residues. The CDR3 spells CASSPQGASGYTF. For the CDR3, the DNA is TGTGCCAGCTCACCACAGGGGGCTAGTGGCTACACCTTC.

V usage is TRBV18 and J usage is TRBJ2-3; possible D gene TRBD2, 6 bases. The CDR3 extends over 15 amino acids. The germline V and J ends were trimmed by 1 base and 1 base, with 9 bases remaining between them. Germline CDR1 is KGHSH and CDR2 is LQKENI. The CDR3 reads CASSPLADRTDTQYF. DNA for the CDR3: TGTGCCAGCTCACCACTAGCGGATCGCACAGATACGCAGTATTTT.

The chain combines TRBV10-3 with TRBJ2-1, with D possibly TRBD1 on 5 matching bases. CDR1 is ENHRY, CDR2 SYGVKD, per germline. The V gene lost 0 bases and the J gene lost 0 bases, with 9 bases spanning the gap. This CDR3 has 16 residues. As DNA, the CDR3 is TGTGCCATCAGTGAGTCGACAGCGAGCTCCTACAATGAGCAGTTCTTC. Protein product: CAISESTASSYNEQFF.

The chain combines TRBV9 with TRBJ2-1; D might be TRBD2 (6 bases). The germline V gene has CDR1 SGDLS and CDR2 YYNGEE. The CDR3 has 14 amino acids. V dropped 7 bases and J dropped 4 bases, with 15 bases sitting between them. The CDR3 protein is CASSRQEGYNEQFF. As DNA, the CDR3 is TGTGCCAGCTCTCGCCAGGAGGGATACAATGAGCAGTTCTTC.

This clone was recorded once. The V and J genes are TRBV10-2 and TRBJ1-4; 8 bases are a match to TRBD1. CDR1 and CDR2 from the germline V gene are WSHSY and SAAADI. CDR3 length: 17 residues. J was trimmed by 0 bases and V by 0 bases; bases with no gene match: 3. The CDR3 DNA is TGCGCCAGCAGTGAGTCGAAGGGACAGGCAACTAATGAAAAACTGTTTTTT. This translates into CASSESKGQATNEKLFF.

This rearrangement joins TRBV28 to TRBJ1-1, with a possible D match to TRBD1 (5 bases). V lost 5 bases, J lost 6 bases, and 13 bases lay in between. CDR1 is MDHEN and CDR2 is SYDVKM in the germline V gene. This CDR3 region has 13 residues. CDR3 protein: CASSPPRGAEAFF. The CDR3 region has the DNA TGTGCCAGCAGTCCCCCCCGAGGGGCTGAAGCTTTCTTT.

V and J are TRBV12-5 and TRBJ1-3; D not certain. There are 18 residues in the CDR3. Germline assignment: CDR1 LGHNT and CDR2 FRNRAP. V was shortened by 6 bases and J by 2 bases, with 23 bases between the two germline ends. The CDR3 here is CASGNWGSSATAGNTIYF. DNA for the CDR3: TGTGCTAGTGGGAACTGGGGATCTTCCGCTACCGCTGGAAACACCATATATTTT.

This chain connects TRBV11-2 to TRBJ2-5; D is unclear. This CDR3 has 13 residues. V lost 3 bases, J lost 5 bases, and 10 bases lay in between. CDR1 and CDR2 from the germline V gene are SGHAT and FQNNGV. DNA for the CDR3: TGTGCCAGCAGCTTGAGGTTCCGGGAGACCCAGTACTTC. Translation: CASSLRFRETQYF.

The chain joins TRBV19 to TRBJ1-1, with a weak D call TRBD1 (6 bases). Germline V gene data show CDR1 as LNHDA and CDR2 as SQIVND (reference sequence). This CDR3 is built from 17 residues. Trimming took 5 bases from V and 4 from J, leaving 23 bases between them. This CDR3 reads CASSLIRGPDLVTEAFF. The CDR3 nucleotides are TGTGCCAGTAGTTTAATCCGGGGGCCGGATCTTGTCACTGAAGCTTTCTTT.

The chain carries TRBV30 and TRBJ1-1, with unresolved D. V lost 1 base and J lost 6, with 18 bases in between. Looked up from germline, CDR1 is GTSNPN and CDR2 is SVGIG (reference sequence). There are 15 residues in the CDR3. CDR3 bases: TGTGCCTGGAGTGCGGGTAGGCCGCGAGGCCCTGAAGCTTTCTTT. This encodes CAWSAGRPRGPEAFF. The variable domain in full, completed from reference TRBV30 and TRBJ1-1, reads SQTIHQWPATLVQPVGSPLSLECTVEGTSNPNLYWYRQAAGRGLQLLFYSVGIGQISSEVPQNLSASRPQDRQFILSSKKLLLSDSGFYLCAWSAGRPRGPEAFFGQGTRLTVV.

The rearrangement links TRBV11-2 to TRBJ2-7, with D possibly matching TRBD1 (6 bases). V was shortened by 6 bases and J by 5 bases, with 20 bases between the two germline ends. CDR1 is SGHAT and CDR2 is FQNNGV in the germline V gene. CDR3 length: 15 amino acids. The CDR3 reads CASRILGAAGNEQYF. CDR3 in DNA: TGTGCCAGCAGGATCCTGGGGGCGGCAGGGAACGAGCAGTACTTC.

J is TRBJ1-2 and V is TRBV28; the match to TRBD1 covers 7 bases. This CDR3 spans 13 amino acids. Looked up from germline, CDR1 is MDHEN and CDR2 is SYDVKM. The V and J ends lost 5 bases and 6 bases, in that order; junction bases with no gene match: 6. In DNA, the CDR3 is TGTGCCAGCAGTCTTGAGGGGGCACATGGCTACACCTTC. It translates to CASSLEGAHGYTF.

This chain joins TRBV28 and TRBJ1-5, with D perhaps matching TRBD1 (6 bases). Germline V gene data show CDR1 as MDHEN and CDR2 as SYDVKM. The CDR3 sequence is 16 residues long. V was cut by 6 bases and J by 2 bases, with 17 bases left in between. The CDR3 loop reads CASRPGTPFGNQPQHF. The CDR3 DNA reads as TGTGCCAGCAGACCCGGGACACCTTTTGGCAATCAGCCCCAGCATTTT.

This clone has a handful of counts. The chain couples TRBV5-4 to TRBJ2-5; D is unclear. The V end was cut by 4 bases, the J end by 5 bases, with 12 bases between. Germline CDR1 is SGHNT and CDR2 is YYREEE (reference sequence). The CDR3 spans 13 residues. The CDR3 spells CASSVAPHETQYF. CDR3 nucleotide sequence: TGTGCCAGCAGCGTGGCACCCCACGAGACCCAGTACTTC.

The chain is built from TRBV27 and TRBJ2-5; perhaps TRBD2 as D (5 bases). The germline V and J ends were trimmed by 8 bases and 5 bases, with 21 bases remaining between them. This CDR3 contains 15 residues. Germline V gives CDR1 MNHEY, CDR2 SMNVEV (reference sequence). The CDR3 reads CASPYRTPGGETQYF. DNA for the CDR3: TGTGCCAGCCCTTACCGGACCCCCGGCGGGGAGACCCAGTACTTC.

The DNA for the CDR3 is TGTGCCAGCAGTCTTTCAGTACCCCACGTCCTGACTTTC. Translating it yields CASSLSVPHVLTF. The chain has TRBV28 and TRBJ2-6, with unresolved D. V gave up 5 bases and J gave up 11 bases, with 13 bases separating them. Germline V lookup: CDR1 MDHEN, CDR2 SYDVKM. The CDR3 is 13 amino acids.

Note on this clone: This sample includes further DNA sequences coding for the same CDR3. The V gene is TRBV19, the J gene TRBJ1-1; D gene uncertain. Germline V gene data show CDR1 as LNHDA and CDR2 as SQIVND (reference sequence). Trimming cost V 1 base and J 2 bases, with 5 bases left between them. This CDR3 region has 13 residues. In DNA, the CDR3 is TGTGCCAGTAGTATAGGCGGAAACACTGAAGCTTTCTTT. It specifies CASSIGGNTEAFF.

The V and J genes are TRBV6-2 or TRBV6-3 and TRBJ1-1; the match to TRBD1 covers 7 bases. Germline-derived CDR1 and CDR2 are MNHEY and SVGEGT. CDR3 size: 14 residues. V was pared by 5 bases and J by 3 bases, with 6 bases of the junction left unmatched. The CDR3, as DNA: TGTGCCAGCAGTAAAGGACAGGTAGACACTGAAGCTTTCTTT. Its translation: CASSKGQVDTEAFF.

The J gene is TRBJ2-3, the V gene TRBV7-2; 8 bases match TRBD2. Germline loops: CDR1 SGHTA, CDR2 FQGNSA. This CDR3 comprises 15 residues. Trimming at V came to 5 bases and at J to 3 bases, leaving 7 bases not matched to a gene. The CDR3 DNA is TGTGCCAGCAGCATAATAGCGGGGATTACAGATACGCAGTATTTT. Translated, it gives CASSIIAGITDTQYF.

The chain combines TRBV6-6 with TRBJ1-1; perhaps TRBD1 as D (6 bases). Germline loops: CDR1 MNHNY, CDR2 SVGAGI (reference sequence). CDR3 length: 14 residues. V shed 6 bases and J shed 4 bases, with 15 bases lying between them. As DNA, the CDR3 is TGTGCCAGCAGGACGGGGGCCGTATCCACTGAAGCTTTCTTT. This encodes CASRTGAVSTEAFF.

J is TRBJ2-7 and V is TRBV11-1; TRBD1 is a possible D gene (6 bases). This CDR3 region has 14 residues. Germline CDR1 and CDR2: SGHAT and FQDESV (reference sequence). V lost 1 base and J lost 5, with 12 bases in between. CDR3 in DNA: TGTGCCAGCAGCTTAGACAGGGTTGCCAACGAGCAGTACTTC. As protein: CASSLDRVANEQYF. Using reference TRBV11-1 and TRBJ2-7 for the parts outside the CDR3, the full variable domain is EAEVAQSPRYKITEKSQAVAFWCDPISGHATLYWYRQILGQGPELLVQFQDESVVDDSQLPKDRFSAERLKGVDSTLKIQPAELGDSAMYLCASSLDRVANEQYFGPGTRLTVT.

The J gene is TRBJ1-3, the V gene TRBV7-8; 9 nucleotides match TRBD1. CDR3 length: 15 residues. With V trimmed by 5 bases and J by 3 bases, 5 bases remained unmatched. Per the germline V gene, CDR1 is SGHVS and CDR2 is FQNEAQ. CDR3 region: CASSPGQGLGNTIYF. CDR3 in DNA: TGTGCCAGCAGCCCGGGACAGGGCCTTGGAAACACCATATATTTT.

This chain joins TRBV7-2 and TRBJ1-1; 8 nucleotides agree with TRBD1. This CDR3 is 15 amino acids long. Germline assignment: CDR1 SGHTA and CDR2 FQGNSA. The V gene end was trimmed by 5 bases and the J gene end by 1 base; junction bases not matched to a gene: 6. The CDR3 nucleotides are TGTGCCAGCAGCCCCAGGACAGGGTGGAACACTGAAGCTTTCTTT. As protein: CASSPRTGWNTEAFF.

The chain joins TRBV19 to TRBJ2-2; D ambiguous. Per the germline V gene, CDR1 is LNHDA and CDR2 is SQIVND (reference sequence). The CDR3 runs to 13 residues. The V end was cut by 3 bases, the J end by 6 bases, with 8 bases between. In DNA, the CDR3 is TGTGCCAGTAGTATCACGAGGCCCGGGGAGCTGTTTTTT. Protein: CASSITRPGELFF.

The chain joins TRBV28 to TRBJ2-3; possibly TRBD1 for D (6 bases). The germline gives CDR1 MDHEN, CDR2 SYDVKM. This CDR3 is built from 16 residues. The V end lost 3 bases, the J end lost 0 bases, and 13 bases lay between the germline ends. The CDR3 here is CASSLSWDTSTDTQYF. DNA for the CDR3: TGTGCCAGCAGTTTGTCCTGGGACACCAGCACAGATACGCAGTATTTT.

The chain joins TRBV7-6 to TRBJ2-1, with 8 nucleotides matching TRBD1. V was pared by 6 bases and J by 4 bases, with 5 bases of the junction left unmatched. The germline CDR1 and CDR2 sequences are SGHVS and FNYEAQ. The CDR3 sequence is 14 residues long. CDR3 region: CASSRTGFYNEQFF. The CDR3 nucleotides read TGTGCCAGCAGTCGGACAGGGTTTTACAATGAGCAGTTCTTC.